Presented here are 5 T cell receptor beta chains from one specimen sequenced in a study of blood T cell repertoires in COVID-19. The repertoire was sequenced with immunoSEQ multiplex PCR; TCRdb's copy has only in-frame clones and lacks some. Among around 160,000 clones listed, 85% to 90% were seen once. Source material: peripheral blood. These receptors were collected from a human donor in a cohort sampled during active COVID-19.

The CDR3 coding sequence is TGTGCCAGCAGCTTCACGGGACAGGGAAACACCGGGGAGCTGTTTTTT. Encoded protein: CASSFTGQGNTGELFF. The chain joins TRBV9 to TRBJ2-2, with 9 positions matching TRBD1. The ends lost 4 bases at V and 2 bases at J; junction bases unmatched: 6. CDR1 and CDR2 (germline): SGDLS, YYNGEE. The CDR3 length is 16 residues.

The rearrangement joins TRBV25-1 to TRBJ1-2; a possible D gene is TRBD1 (5 bases). The CDR3 is made up of 14 amino acids. The V gene lost 5 bases and the J gene lost 5 bases, with 15 bases spanning the gap. Germline V gene sequence: CDR1 MGHDK, CDR2 SYGVNS. The CDR3 DNA sequence: TGTGCCAGCAGTACCCCAGGGTCCCCTTATGGCTACACCTTC. It encodes CASSTPGSPYGYTF.

This clone was seen a handful of times. CDR3 sequence reads: CASSIYRGEQFF. The CDR3 region has the DNA TGTGCCAGTAGTATATACAGGGGTGAGCAGTTCTTC. The chain has TRBV19 and TRBJ2-1; 7 positions agree with TRBD1. Germline lookup yields CDR1 LNHDA and CDR2 SQIVND (reference sequence). This CDR3 has 12 residues. J was trimmed by 9 bases and V by 2 bases; bases with no gene match: 1.

This chain connects TRBV3-1 (or the pseudogene TRBV3-2) to TRBJ2-7; 8 nucleotides agree with TRBD2. The CDR3 loop spans 14 amino acids. V shed 4 bases and J 0 bases; nucleotides not matched to a gene: 2. The V gene's germline CDR1 is LGHDT and CDR2 YNNKEL (reference sequence). The CDR3 loop reads CASSPGTSSYEQYF. Written as DNA, the CDR3 is TGTGCCAGCAGCCCCGGGACTAGCTCCTACGAGCAGTACTTC.

The CDR3 sequence is CASTIAGGSYNEQFF. In nucleotides, the CDR3 is TGTGCCAGCACCATAGCGGGGGGCTCCTACAATGAGCAGTTCTTC. This rearrangement joins TRBV6-5 to TRBJ2-1; the match to TRBD2 covers 10 bases. The V gene's germline CDR1 is MNHEY and CDR2 SVGAGI. The V segment lost 7 bases and the J segment 0 bases; nucleotides outside the gene matches: 3. This CDR3 contains 15 residues.